This section outlines one T cell receptor beta chain sequence together with its context. Its antigen is as yet unknown. The CDR3 end lies 3 residues beyond the end of the read and is filled in from the germline J gene. This specimen belongs to a study of T cell clonality in common variable immunodeficiency. Study findings and constraints: Common variable immunodeficiency TCR beta sequences reportedly had fewer deletions and N-nucleotide insertions. Compared with controls, CVID subjects had fewer shared TCRbeta clones.

Generated by immunoSEQ multiplex PCR, the TCRdb table keeps only in-frame clones and is missing some. Sampling found over 30,000 clones, none seen once. The V and J ends lost 5 bases and 7 bases respectively, with 24 bases between them. Germline V gives CDR1 LNHDA, CDR2 SQIVND (reference sequence). There are 17 residues in the CDR3. This sequence was found in a human donor with common variable immunodeficiency. The sequenced material came from peripheral blood mononuclear cells. The rearrangement uses TRBV19 and TRBJ1-5; a weak D match, TRBD1 (6 bases). The CDR3 region is CASSPRRGGGHKQPQHF. The sequenced CDR3 bases are TGTGCCAGTAGTCCCCGCCGGGGAGGGGGACACAAGCAGCCC.